This record covers a single T cell receptor beta chain. Losses at the gene ends were 4 bases for V and 2 bases for J; bases not matched to a gene: 5. CDR1 and CDR2 (germline): SGHAT, FQDESV (reference sequence). The CDR3 has 16 residues. The sample originates from a study of T cell changes during pregnancy in multiple sclerosis. Profiling relied on immunoSEQ multiplex PCR, and the TCRdb table lists in-frame clones only, not all of them. The table shows 45,000 to 55,000 clones, with 80% to 95% occurring only once. The source of this sequence is a female donor with multiple sclerosis, enrolled in a pregnancy study. This sequence joins TRBV11-1 and TRBJ2-1; 10 bases agree with TRBD2. Sequenced here: peripheral blood, sampled in the third trimester of pregnancy. Written as DNA, the CDR3 is TGTGCCAGCAGCTCCTGGACTAGCGGCCCCTACAATGAGCAGTTCTTC. Amino acid sequence: CASSSWTSGPYNEQFF.